This T cell receptor (beta chain) was captured by sequencing in a study of blood T cell repertoires in COVID-19 (TCRdb year 2020). In the study overall: Samples from collaborators originated in the United States, Italy and Spain and spanned both the acute and convalescent phases of COVID-19. Where available, HLA class I and class II types were taken from metadata supplied by the sample provider and were not determined by assay-based typing. The repertoires were released in a freely available public database meant as a resource for research on the immune response to SARS-CoV-2. Deeply sampled blood TCRbeta repertoires from subjects exposed to, actively infected with, or recovered from COVID-19 were included in the dataset. The material from the prospective study consisted of cDNA or gDNA derived from T cells, B-cell-depleted T cells, or PBMCs. Samples were obtained from the ongoing ImmuneRACE study (first 160 participants) and from some 1,200 subjects provided by 6 global collaborators. Sample metadata almost always included a de-identified subject ID, COVID-19 status, age in years and sex.

Regarding this clone: The clone's antigen remains unknown. No much larger clonotype is one base removed from it; base qualities were not supplied.

General findings and caveats noted by the study authors: How much clinical and demographic metadata was included differed by source and by participant, and the metadata was provided uncurated.

Samples from volunteer blood donors who had recovered from COVID-19 were contributed by a second Seattle source. Whole blood was collected in K2EDTA tubes by collaborating institutions according to the institutions' own protocols. Collaborator samples were shipped for TCRbeta analysis as frozen whole blood, isolated PBMCs, or DNA extracted from either sample type. V is pared back by 2 bases and J by 5 bases, with 12 bases lying between the germline termini. The CDR3 numbers 14 residues from cysteine through phenylalanine. Only the CDR3 portion is preserved as DNA: 42 bases, with reading frame beginning at the first base. Sequences SNHLY (CDR1) and FYNNEI (CDR2) are obtained from the germline V gene. The immunoSEQ Assay, a bias-controlled multiplex PCR, was used to amplify TCRbeta CDR3 regions from genomic DNA. As for how the authors treated the data: Within the assay, amplification of reference gene primers was used to estimate how many nucleated cells each sample contained. Sequence reads were collapsed and filtered to measure the absolute abundance of every unique TCRbeta CDR3 rearrangement. Productive Simpson clonality was computed per sample as the square root of Simpson's diversity index over productive rearrangements. The table was pulled from immuneACCESS by TCRdb, which kept in-frame rearrangements only. Such tables lose some clones; where checked, under half of the loss comes from unresolved V genes, and the rest has no known cause. That table is the source of V, J and clone size, and D and trimming were worked out from the DNA. The sample table holds about 280,000 clones, of which roughly four fifths were seen once. The top ten clonotypes cover roughly 10% of the sample.

The TCR originated in a woman between 45 and 65 years old who had recovered from COVID-19. Sequencing was done on a sample of peripheral blood. This receptor chain uses TRBV2 and TRBJ2-5, with a weak D call of TRBD2 (6 bases match). The CDR3 has the sequence CASSERRGWETQYF. The sequenced DNA is TGTGCCAGCAGTGAAAGGCGGGGATGGGAGACCCAGTACTTC.